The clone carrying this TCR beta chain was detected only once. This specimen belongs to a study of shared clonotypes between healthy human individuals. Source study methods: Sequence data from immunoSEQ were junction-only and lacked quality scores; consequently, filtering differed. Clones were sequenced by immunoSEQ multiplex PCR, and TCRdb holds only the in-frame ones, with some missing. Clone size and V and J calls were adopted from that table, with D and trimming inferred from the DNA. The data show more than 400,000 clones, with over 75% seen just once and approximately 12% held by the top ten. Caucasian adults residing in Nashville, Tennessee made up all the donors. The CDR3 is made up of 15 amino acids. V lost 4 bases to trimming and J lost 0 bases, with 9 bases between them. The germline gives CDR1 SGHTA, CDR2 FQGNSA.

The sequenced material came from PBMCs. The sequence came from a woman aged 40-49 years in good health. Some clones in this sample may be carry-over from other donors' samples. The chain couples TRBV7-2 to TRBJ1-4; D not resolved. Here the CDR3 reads CASSSITSTNEKLFF. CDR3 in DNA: TGTGCCAGCAGCTCAATTACCTCAACTAATGAAAAACTGTTTTTT.